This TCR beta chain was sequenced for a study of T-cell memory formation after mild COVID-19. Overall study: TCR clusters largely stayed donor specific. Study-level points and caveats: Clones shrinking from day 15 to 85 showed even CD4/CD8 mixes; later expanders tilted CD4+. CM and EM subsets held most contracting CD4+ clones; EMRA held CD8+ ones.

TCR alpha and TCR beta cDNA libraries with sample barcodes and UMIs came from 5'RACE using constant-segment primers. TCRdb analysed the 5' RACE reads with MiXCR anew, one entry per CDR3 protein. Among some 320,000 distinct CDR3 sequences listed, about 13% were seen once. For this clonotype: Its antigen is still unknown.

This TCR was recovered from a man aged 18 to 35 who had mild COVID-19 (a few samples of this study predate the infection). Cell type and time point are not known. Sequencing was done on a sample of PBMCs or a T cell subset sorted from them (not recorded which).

CDR3 region: CASSPGDPRGEQYV. In DNA form, the CDR3 reads TGTGCCAGCTCCCCCGGGGACCCGAGAGGGGAGCAGTACGTC. The chain links TRBV18 to TRBJ2-7; D may be TRBD1 or TRBD2 (5 bases each). The CDR3 has 14 amino acids. V lost 6 bases to trimming and J lost 7 bases, with 19 bases between them. Germline lookup yields CDR1 KGHSH and CDR2 LQKENI.